These 27 T cell receptor beta chains came from one sample sequenced in a study of identical twins. TCRdb re-called the 5' RACE reads with MiXCR, one entry per CDR3 protein. The sample yields approximately 670,000 distinct CDR3 sequences, around 5.7% seen once. Sequenced input: naive T cells sorted from blood. Receptor source: a man between 18 and 35 years old in good health.

This chain connects TRBV6-1 to TRBJ2-7, with D perhaps matching TRBD1 (5 bases). This CDR3 comprises 13 residues. The germline V gene encodes CDR1 MNHNS and CDR2 SASEGT. V gave up 6 bases and J gave up 2 bases, with 11 bases separating them. The CDR3 nucleotides read TGTGCCAGCAGCCAGGTACAGGCCTACGAGCAGTACTTC. Translation: CASSQVQAYEQYF.

The J gene is TRBJ2-7, the V gene TRBV7-3; tentatively, D is TRBD1 (6 bases). CDR1 and CDR2 from the germline V gene are SGHTA and FQGTGA. There are 16 residues in the CDR3. Trimming left V 1 base short and J 5 bases short, with 18 bases between. The CDR3 loop is CASSLSPGHSIDEQYF. In DNA, the CDR3 is TGTGCCAGCAGCTTAAGCCCGGGACACTCCATTGACGAGCAGTACTTC. The whole variable domain, filled in from reference TRBV7-3 and TRBJ2-7, reads GAGVSQTPSNKVTEKGKYVELRCDPISGHTALYWYRQSLGQGPEFLIYFQGTGAADDSGLPNDRFFAVRPEGSVSTLKIQRTERGDSAVYLCASSLSPGHSIDEQYFGPGTRLTVT.

The table lists this clonotype with many counts. The chain has TRBV10-3 and TRBJ2-1; 8 bases are shared with TRBD1. V dropped 0 bases and J dropped 3; count of bases not matched to a gene: 1. CDR3 size: 15 residues. CDR1 and CDR2 from the germline V gene are ENHRY and SYGVKD. The CDR3 here is CAISESTGGYNEQFF. The CDR3 bases are TGTGCCATCAGTGAGTCAACAGGGGGCTACAATGAGCAGTTCTTC.

The rearrangement uses TRBV5-1 and TRBJ1-4; TRBD1 is a possible D gene (6 bases). Germline-derived CDR1 and CDR2 are SGHRS and YFSETQ. V was cut by 4 bases and J by 6 bases, with 16 bases left in between. The CDR3 runs to 15 residues. This CDR3 is CASSPTTGGYEKLFF. DNA of the CDR3: TGCGCCAGCAGCCCCACGACAGGTGGATATGAAAAACTGTTTTTT.

V and J are TRBV27 and TRBJ2-1; TRBD2 might be the D (6 bases). This CDR3 contains 14 residues. Germline values: CDR1 MNHEY, CDR2 SMNVEV (reference sequence). V shed 7 bases and J shed 1 base, with 11 bases lying between them. The DNA for the CDR3 is TGTGCCAGCACCCCACGGGAGTCCTACAATGAGCAGTTCTTC. This codes for CASTPRESYNEQFF.

The CDR3 nucleotides are TGTGCCAGCAGCTCACGGGACTACTACGAGCAGTACTTC. It specifies CASSSRDYYEQYF. This rearrangement joins TRBV7-8 to TRBJ2-7; 7 bases align to TRBD2. This CDR3 spans 13 amino acids. Germline trimming cut 4 bases from V and 3 bases from J; bases unmatched to any gene: 3. The germline V gene has CDR1 SGHVS and CDR2 FQNEAQ.

This clonotype has more than one count but fewer than ten. The gene calls are TRBV3-1 and TRBJ2-7; D may match TRBD1 or TRBD2 (5 bases each). Germline CDR1 is LGHDT and CDR2 is YNNKEL (reference sequence). Trimming removed 4 bases from V and 0 bases from J, with 13 bases in between. CDR3 length: 15 residues. CDR3 region: CASSLGPELSYEQYV. In DNA, the CDR3 is TGTGCCAGCAGCCTGGGACCGGAGCTCTCCTACGAGCAGTACGTC.

This clonotype has a handful of counts. CDR3 in DNA: TGTGCCAGCAGTGACATCTCCGGGACTAGCGGAGATACACAAACCCCGAGCTCCTACGAGCAGTACTTC. It translates to CASSDISGTSGDTQTPSSYEQYF. V is TRBV6-4 and J is TRBJ2-7, with 11 bases aligning to TRBD2. Germline lookup yields CDR1 MRHNA and CDR2 SNTAGT. V shed 2 bases and J 0 bases; nucleotides not matched to a gene: 24. The CDR3 loop spans 23 amino acids.

This clonotype was counted between two and nine times. The gene calls are TRBV4-3 and TRBJ2-5; 11 nucleotides agree with TRBD2. Germline loops: CDR1 LGHNA, CDR2 YSLEER. Germline trimming cut 1 base from V and 5 bases from J; bases unmatched to any gene: 6. The CDR3 totals 16 residues. CDR3 DNA: TGCGCCAGCAGCCAAGTTAGCGGGAGGGCCCTGGAGACCCAGTACTTC. Translation: CASSQVSGRALETQYF.

In its sample, this clonotype was seen many times. The CDR3 spells CASSGHRTDTQYF. The CDR3, as DNA: TGTGCCAGCAGTGGCCACCGCACAGATACGCAGTATTTT. This chain connects TRBV6-1 to TRBJ2-3; D is undetermined. The CDR3 spans 13 residues. The V end lost 4 bases, the J end lost 1 base, and 6 bases lay between the germline ends. CDR1 and CDR2 (germline): MNHNS, SASEGT.

At least ten counts were recorded for this clonotype. V usage is TRBV5-1 and J usage is TRBJ2-3; D ambiguous. Trimming pared 4 bases from V and 3 bases from J, leaving 9 bases between. Germline V gene sequence: CDR1 SGHRS, CDR2 YFSETQ. The CDR3 totals 13 residues. The CDR3 coding sequence is TGCGCCAGCAGCAGTATCTATACAGATACGCAGTATTTT. Protein product: CASSSIYTDTQYF.

This clonotype has just a few counts. The rearrangement uses TRBV20-1 and TRBJ2-5; D gene unclear. Trimming pared 0 bases from V and 3 bases from J, leaving 2 bases between. CDR1 and CDR2 (germline): DFQATT, SNEGSKA (reference sequence). This CDR3 has 11 residues. DNA for the CDR3: TGCAGTGCTAGAGACGAAGAGACCCAGTACTTC. Encoded protein: CSARDEETQYF.

The chain has TRBV7-9 and TRBJ1-5; unclear D gene. CDR1 and CDR2 from the germline V gene are SEHNR and FQNEAQ (reference sequence). V dropped 5 bases and J dropped 9 bases, with 20 bases sitting between them. This CDR3 is built from 15 residues. The CDR3 DNA is TGTGCCAGCAGCCAACCTGGTGGGGATGAGCGGCCCCAGCATTTT. This gives the protein CASSQPGGDERPQHF.

In this sample, this clonotype turned up many times. The rearrangement joins TRBV20-1 to TRBJ2-3; 11 nucleotides match TRBD2. Germline V gene lookup returns CDR1 DFQATT and CDR2 SNEGSKA (reference sequence). This CDR3 spans 14 amino acids. CDR3: CSSRLAGSSDTQYF. CDR3 sequence (DNA): TGCAGCTCAAGACTAGCGGGGTCTTCAGATACGCAGTATTTT.

Many counts were recorded for this clonotype. CDR3 coding DNA: TGCAGTGCCACTCTCACGCAGTATTTT. Its protein product is CSATLTQYF. The chain combines TRBV20-1 with TRBJ2-3; unclear D gene. The CDR3 covers 9 residues. From germline, CDR1 is DFQATT and CDR2 SNEGSKA (reference sequence). V was pared by 6 bases and J by 9 bases, with 7 bases between.

With regard to this clonotype: A clone one base away is much larger, so this may be a read error. The chain has TRBV12-3 or TRBV12-4 and TRBJ1-4; unclear D gene. The CDR3 has 12 amino acids. The ends were cut back, 3 bases at V and 7 bases at J, with 6 bases in the middle. Here the CDR3 reads CASSFSGEKLFF. CDR3 in DNA: TGTGCCAGCAGTTTTTCCGGTGAAAAACTGTTTTTT.

This clonotype appeared many times. J is TRBJ2-1 and V is TRBV10-3, with 7 bases lining up with TRBD1. V trimming: 6 bases; J trimming: 9 bases; junction bases outside the gene matches: 14. CDR3 length: 15 residues. CDR1 and CDR2 from the germline V gene are ENHRY and SYGVKD. Here the CDR3 DNA reads TGTGCCATCAGCTCCGGGGCCAGGGACAGACTTGAGCAGTTCTTC. This gives the protein CAISSGARDRLEQFF.

In its sample, this clonotype was seen a few times. This chain connects TRBV24-1 to TRBJ2-5; D is uncertain. The CDR3 is made up of 14 amino acids. CDR1 is KGHDR, CDR2 SFDVKD, per germline. With 4 bases removed from V and 1 base from J, the gap between germline ends came to 9 bases. CDR3 sequence reads: CATSDRGGQETQYF. CDR3 in DNA: TGTGCCACCAGTGACCGCGGTGGCCAAGAGACCCAGTACTTC.

Notes on this clonotype: Its ends do not fully match the called genes, so a read error is possible. The chain has TRBV3-1 and TRBJ2-7; TRBD1 matches at 11 bases. CDR1 is LGHDT, CDR2 YNNKEL, per germline (reference sequence). The CDR3 loop spans 14 amino acids. The CDR3 DNA sequence: TGTTCCAGTCTCGACACGGGACAGGGGGTCGAGCAGTACTTC. Protein sequence: CSSLDTGQGVEQYF.

This clonotype was picked up a small number of times. The gene calls are TRBV4-2 and TRBJ2-7, with 9 positions matching TRBD2. Trimming cost V 0 bases and J 1 base; bases outside gene matches: 10. Germline CDR1 reads LGHNA; CDR2 reads YNFKEQ. The CDR3 length is 18 residues. CDR3 DNA: TGTGCCAGCAGCCAAGAAATCGGTGCTAGCGGGATATCCTACGAGCAGTACTTC. Protein sequence: CASSQEIGASGISYEQYF.

This clonotype occurred many times. V usage is TRBV20-1 and J usage is TRBJ2-2, with D perhaps matching TRBD1 or TRBD2 (6 bases each). Germline-derived CDR1 and CDR2 are DFQATT and SNEGSKA (reference sequence). CDR3 length: 16 amino acids. V was shortened by 1 base and J by 3 bases, with 15 bases between the two germline ends. The CDR3 loop reads CSARGVGGEDTGELFF. CDR3 nucleotide sequence: TGCAGTGCTAGAGGGGTGGGGGGCGAGGACACCGGGGAGCTGTTTTTT.

Ten or more counts support this clonotype. This rearrangement joins TRBV9 to TRBJ2-3; D is ambiguous. The CDR3 length is 13 residues. Germline V gene data show CDR1 as SGDLS and CDR2 as YYNGEE. V was pared by 0 bases and J by 5 bases, with 7 bases between. The CDR3, as DNA: TGTGCCAGCAGCGTAGCTCCGGGAGATACGCAGTATTTT. This gives the protein CASSVAPGDTQYF.

This clonotype was observed a handful of times. The chain combines TRBV7-2 with TRBJ2-2; weak D call: TRBD1 (6 bases). There are 17 residues in the CDR3. Germline V gives CDR1 SGHTA, CDR2 FQGNSA. The V and J ends lost 3 bases and 5 bases respectively, with 19 bases between them. CDR3 sequence reads: CASSFRIAQGITGELFF. In DNA, the CDR3 is TGTGCCAGCAGCTTTAGGATCGCTCAGGGGATAACCGGGGAGCTGTTTTTT.

This clonotype showed up just a few times. The rearrangement links TRBV5-1 to TRBJ1-2, with a weak D call TRBD1 (5 bases). V lost 0 bases to trimming and J lost 8 bases, with 17 bases between them. Germline assignment: CDR1 SGHRS and CDR2 YFSETQ. The CDR3 consists of 15 residues. CDR3 residues: CASSLEGRAAGGYTF. The CDR3 DNA reads as TGCGCCAGCAGCTTGGAGGGCAGGGCAGCGGGCGGCTACACCTTC.

The sample holds many counts of this clonotype. The chain employs TRBV18 and TRBJ1-1; D is possibly TRBD1 (5 bases). Trimming took 5 bases from V and 8 from J, leaving 12 bases between them. The germline V gene has CDR1 KGHSH and CDR2 LQKENI. There are 12 residues in the CDR3. The CDR3 loop is CASSTFGQEAFF. The CDR3 DNA sequence: TGTGCCAGCTCAACTTTCGGACAAGAAGCTTTCTTT. The full variable domain, rest sourced from reference TRBV18 and TRBJ1-1, is NAGVMQNPRHLVRRRGQEARLRCSPMKGHSHVYWYRQLPEEGLKFMVYLQKENIIDESGMPKERFSAEFPKEGPSILRIQQVVRGDSAAYFCASSTFGQEAFFGQGTRLTVV.

In this sample, this clonotype turned up a few times. The CDR3 reads CASKKDTGNTIYF. In DNA form, the CDR3 reads TGTGCCAGCAAGAAGGACACTGGAAACACCATATATTTT. J is TRBJ1-3 and V is TRBV6-1; TRBD1 might be the D (5 bases). CDR1 and CDR2 (germline): MNHNS, SASEGT. V was clipped by 7 bases and J by 2 bases, with 9 bases between them. This CDR3 region has 13 residues.

This clonotype was counted a few times. The chain is built from TRBV6-1 and TRBJ1-1, with TRBD1 matching 7 bases. The CDR3 runs to 13 residues. The J segment lost 11 bases and the V segment lost 10 bases, leaving 16 bases of the junction unmatched. The germline CDR1 and CDR2 sequences are MNHNS and SASEGT. DNA of the CDR3: TGTGCCACCGTAGGGGGCAGCGGAATTGGGGCTTTCTTT. Translated: CATVGGSGIGAFF.